This T cell receptor beta chain comes out of a study of OX40 agonist ivuxolimab in advanced cancers. The overall study: Partial responses were achieved by three patients, of whom one had hepatocellular carcinoma and two had cutaneous melanoma.

This clone is a singleton in its sample. The method was immunoSEQ multiplex PCR; TCRdb's version includes in-frame clones alone and lacks a portion of them. Of 45,000 to 50,000 clones in the sample, approximately 89% were seen once. Per germline, CDR1 SGDLS and CDR2 YYNGEE. V shed 0 bases and J shed 2 bases, with 8 bases lying between them. The CDR3 has 14 amino acids. The source material was CD4+ or CD8+ T cells sorted from blood, sampled in a trial of the OX40 agonist ivuxolimab. The origin of this receptor is an adult with an advanced solid tumor such as melanoma, head and neck, liver or kidney cancer. The rearrangement uses TRBV9 and TRBJ1-2, with D maybe TRBD1 (5 bases). The CDR3 loop reads CASSVVGANYGYTF. DNA of the CDR3: TGTGCCAGCAGCGTAGTTGGGGCGAACTATGGCTACACCTTC.